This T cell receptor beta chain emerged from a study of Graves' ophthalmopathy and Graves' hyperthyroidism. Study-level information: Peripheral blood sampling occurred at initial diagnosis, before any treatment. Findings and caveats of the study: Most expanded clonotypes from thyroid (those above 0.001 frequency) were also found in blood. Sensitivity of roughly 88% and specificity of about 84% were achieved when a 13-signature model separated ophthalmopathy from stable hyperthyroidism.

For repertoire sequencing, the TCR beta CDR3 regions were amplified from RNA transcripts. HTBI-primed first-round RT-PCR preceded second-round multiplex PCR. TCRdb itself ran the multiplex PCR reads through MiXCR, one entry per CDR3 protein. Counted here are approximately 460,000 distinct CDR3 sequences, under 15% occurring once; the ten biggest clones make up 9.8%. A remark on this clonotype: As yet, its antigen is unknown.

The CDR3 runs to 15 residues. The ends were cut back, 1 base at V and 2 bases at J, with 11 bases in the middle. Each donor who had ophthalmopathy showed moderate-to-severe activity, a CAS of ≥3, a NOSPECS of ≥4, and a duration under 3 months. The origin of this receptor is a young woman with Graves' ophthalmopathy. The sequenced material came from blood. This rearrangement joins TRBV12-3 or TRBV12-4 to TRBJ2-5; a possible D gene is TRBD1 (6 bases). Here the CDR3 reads CASSLDRVPQETQYF. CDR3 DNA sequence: TGTGCCAGCAGTTTAGACAGGGTACCACAAGAGACCCAGTACTTC.